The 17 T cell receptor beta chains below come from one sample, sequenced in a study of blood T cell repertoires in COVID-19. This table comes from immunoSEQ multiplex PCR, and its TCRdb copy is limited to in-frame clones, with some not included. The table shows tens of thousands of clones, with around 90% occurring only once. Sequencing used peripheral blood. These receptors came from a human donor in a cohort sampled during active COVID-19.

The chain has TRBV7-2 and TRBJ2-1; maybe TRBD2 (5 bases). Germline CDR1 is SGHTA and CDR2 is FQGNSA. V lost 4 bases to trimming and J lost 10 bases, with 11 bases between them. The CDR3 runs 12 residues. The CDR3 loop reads CASSSAGFEQFF. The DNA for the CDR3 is TGTGCCAGCAGCTCGGCGGGTTTCGAGCAGTTCTTC.

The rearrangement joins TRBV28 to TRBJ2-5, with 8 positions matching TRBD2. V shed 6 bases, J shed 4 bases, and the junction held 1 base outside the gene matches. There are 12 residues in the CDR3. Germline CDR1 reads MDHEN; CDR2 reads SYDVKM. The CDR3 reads CASSLAGETQYF. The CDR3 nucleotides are TGTGCCAGCAGCCTAGCGGGAGAGACCCAGTACTTC.

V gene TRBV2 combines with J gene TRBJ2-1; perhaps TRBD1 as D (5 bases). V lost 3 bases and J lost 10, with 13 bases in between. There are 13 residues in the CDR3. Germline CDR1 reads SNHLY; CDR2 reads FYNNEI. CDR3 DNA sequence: TGTGCCAGCAGTGACGGCAGGGCCGGGGAGCAGTTCTTC. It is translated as CASSDGRAGEQFF. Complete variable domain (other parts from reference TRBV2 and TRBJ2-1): EPEVTQTPSHQVTQMGQEVILRCVPISNHLYFYWYRQILGQKVEFLVSFYNNEISEKSEIFDDQFSVERPDGSNFTLKIRSTKLEDSAMYFCASSDGRAGEQFFGPGTRLTVL.

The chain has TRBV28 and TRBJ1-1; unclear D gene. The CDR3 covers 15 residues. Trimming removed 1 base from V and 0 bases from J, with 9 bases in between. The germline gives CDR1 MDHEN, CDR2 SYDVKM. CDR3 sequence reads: CASSLFPGMNTEAFF. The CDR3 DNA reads TGTGCCAGCAGTTTATTCCCGGGGATGAACACTGAAGCTTTCTTT.

This chain's CDR3 is CASTKEGGSLGYGYTF. Here the CDR3 DNA reads TGTGCCAGCACCAAGGAAGGGGGATCTTTGGGCTATGGCTACACCTTC. The chain couples TRBV27 to TRBJ1-2, with D possibly TRBD1 on 6 matching bases. Trimming took 7 bases from V and 4 from J, leaving 22 bases between them. The CDR3 is 16 residues long. Looked up from germline, CDR1 is MNHEY and CDR2 is SMNVEV (reference sequence).

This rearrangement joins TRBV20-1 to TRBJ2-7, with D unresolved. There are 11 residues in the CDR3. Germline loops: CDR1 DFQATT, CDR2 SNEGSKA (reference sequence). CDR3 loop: CSPGPGYEQYF. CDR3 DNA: TGCAGCCCAGGCCCTGGGTACGAGCAGTACTTC.

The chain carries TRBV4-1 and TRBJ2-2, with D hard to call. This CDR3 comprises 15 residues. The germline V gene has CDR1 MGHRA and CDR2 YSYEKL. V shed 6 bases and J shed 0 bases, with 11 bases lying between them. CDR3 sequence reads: CASRTTSSNTGELFF. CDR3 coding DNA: TGCGCCAGCAGGACAACTTCCTCGAACACCGGGGAGCTGTTTTTT.

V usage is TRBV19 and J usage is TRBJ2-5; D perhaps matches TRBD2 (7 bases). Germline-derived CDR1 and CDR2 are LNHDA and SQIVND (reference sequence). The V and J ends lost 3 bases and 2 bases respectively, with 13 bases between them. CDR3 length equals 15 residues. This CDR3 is CASSMRGPTQETQYF. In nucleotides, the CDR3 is TGTGCCAGTAGTATGCGGGGGCCTACTCAAGAGACCCAGTACTTC.

CDR3 in DNA: TGTGCCAGCAGTCGGAAACCAGGTCAGCCCCAGCATTTT. Protein sequence: CASSRKPGQPQHF. The chain joins TRBV6-5 to TRBJ1-5; D gene uncertain. The CDR3 spans 13 residues. V was trimmed by 5 bases and J by 6 bases, leaving 11 bases between them. Germline V CDR1 and CDR2: MNHEY, SVGAGI.

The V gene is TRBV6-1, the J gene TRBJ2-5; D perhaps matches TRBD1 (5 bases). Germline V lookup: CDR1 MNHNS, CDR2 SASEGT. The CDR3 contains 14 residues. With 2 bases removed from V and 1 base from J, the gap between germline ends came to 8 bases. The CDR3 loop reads CASSEQGPQETQYF. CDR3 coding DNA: TGTGCCAGCAGTGAACAGGGCCCCCAAGAGACCCAGTACTTC.

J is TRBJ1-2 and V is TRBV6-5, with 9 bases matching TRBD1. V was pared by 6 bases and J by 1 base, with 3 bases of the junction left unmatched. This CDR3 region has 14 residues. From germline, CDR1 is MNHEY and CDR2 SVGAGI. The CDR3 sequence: CASRRQGGNYGYTF. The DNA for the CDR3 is TGTGCCAGCAGGCGACAGGGGGGTAACTATGGCTACACCTTC.

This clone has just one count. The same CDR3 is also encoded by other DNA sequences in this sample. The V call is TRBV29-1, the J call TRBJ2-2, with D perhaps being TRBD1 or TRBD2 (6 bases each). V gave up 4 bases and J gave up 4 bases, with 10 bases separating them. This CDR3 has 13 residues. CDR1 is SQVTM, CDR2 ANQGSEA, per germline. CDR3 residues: CSVGEGGTGELFF. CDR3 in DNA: TGCAGCGTTGGAGAGGGGGGCACCGGGGAGCTGTTTTTT.

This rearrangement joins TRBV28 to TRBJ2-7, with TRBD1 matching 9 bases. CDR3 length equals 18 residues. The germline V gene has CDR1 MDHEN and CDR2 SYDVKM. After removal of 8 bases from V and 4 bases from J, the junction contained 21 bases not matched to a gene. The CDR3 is CASVKTGGPKWGRYEQYF. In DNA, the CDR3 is TGTGCCAGCGTAAAGACAGGGGGACCCAAATGGGGGAGGTACGAGCAGTACTTC. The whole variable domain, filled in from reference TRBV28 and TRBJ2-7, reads DVKVTQSSRYLVKRTGEKVFLECVQDMDHENMFWYRQDPGLGLRLIYFSYDVKMKEKGDIPEGYSVSREKKERFSLILESASTNQTSMYLCASVKTGGPKWGRYEQYFGPGTRLTVT.

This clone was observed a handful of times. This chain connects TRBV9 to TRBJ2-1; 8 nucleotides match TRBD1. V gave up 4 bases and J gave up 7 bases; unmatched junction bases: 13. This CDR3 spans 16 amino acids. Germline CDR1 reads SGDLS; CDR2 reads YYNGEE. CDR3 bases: TGTGCCAGCAGCCTCGGAGGGAACAGGGGGATAAATGAGCAGTTCTTC. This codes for CASSLGGNRGINEQFF.

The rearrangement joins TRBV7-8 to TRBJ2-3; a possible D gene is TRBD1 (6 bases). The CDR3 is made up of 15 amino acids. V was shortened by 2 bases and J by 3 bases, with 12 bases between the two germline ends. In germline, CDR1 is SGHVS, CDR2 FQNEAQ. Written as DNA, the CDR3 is TGTGCCAGCAGCTTACTGGCAGGGGAGACAGATACGCAGTATTTT. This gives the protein CASSLLAGETDTQYF.

CDR3: CASSPEAGGSHNEQFF. The CDR3 region has the DNA TGCGCCAGCAGCCCCGAAGCGGGAGGGTCCCACAATGAGCAGTTCTTC. The chain links TRBV4-1 to TRBJ2-1; 10 bases fit TRBD2. The germline V gene encodes CDR1 MGHRA and CDR2 YSYEKL. The CDR3 covers 16 residues. J gave up 5 bases and V 4 bases, and 8 bases lay outside the gene matches.

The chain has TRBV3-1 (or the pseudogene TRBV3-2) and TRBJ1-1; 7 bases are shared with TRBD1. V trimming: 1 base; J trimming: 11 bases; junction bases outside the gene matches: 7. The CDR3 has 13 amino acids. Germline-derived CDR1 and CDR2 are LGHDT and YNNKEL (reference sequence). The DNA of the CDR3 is TGTGCCAGCAGCCAAGGAGAGGGGGCGGGTGCTTTCTTT. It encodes CASSQGEGAGAFF.